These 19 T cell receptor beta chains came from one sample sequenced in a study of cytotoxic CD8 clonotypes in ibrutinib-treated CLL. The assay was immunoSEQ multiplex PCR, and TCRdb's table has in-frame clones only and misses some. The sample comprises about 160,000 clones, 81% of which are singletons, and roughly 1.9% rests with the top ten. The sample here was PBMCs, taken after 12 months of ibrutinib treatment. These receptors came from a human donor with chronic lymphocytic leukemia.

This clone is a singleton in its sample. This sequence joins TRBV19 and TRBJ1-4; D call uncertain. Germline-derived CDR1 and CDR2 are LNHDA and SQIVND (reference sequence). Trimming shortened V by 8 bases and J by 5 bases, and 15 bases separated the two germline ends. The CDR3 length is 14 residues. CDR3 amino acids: CASVTSASNEKLFF. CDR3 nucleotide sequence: TGTGCCAGTGTGACGTCCGCCTCGAATGAAAAACTGTTTTTT. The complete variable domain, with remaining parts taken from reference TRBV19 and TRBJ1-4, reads DGGITQSPKYLFRKEGQNVTLSCEQNLNHDAMYWYRQDPGQGLRLIYYSQIVNDFQKGDIAEGYSVSREKKESFPLTVTSAQKNPTAFYLCASVTSASNEKLFFGSGTQLSVL.

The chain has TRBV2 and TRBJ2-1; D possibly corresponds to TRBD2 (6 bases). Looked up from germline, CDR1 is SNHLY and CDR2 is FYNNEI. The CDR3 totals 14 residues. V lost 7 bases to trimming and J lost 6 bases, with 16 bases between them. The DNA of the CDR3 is TGTGCCAGCAACCGGGACTCGGGGCTCAATGAGCAGTTCTTC. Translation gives CASNRDSGLNEQFF.

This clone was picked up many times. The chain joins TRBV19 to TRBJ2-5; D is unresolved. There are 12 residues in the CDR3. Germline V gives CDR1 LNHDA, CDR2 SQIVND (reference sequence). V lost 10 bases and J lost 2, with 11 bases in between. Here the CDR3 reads CAIHTNQETQYF. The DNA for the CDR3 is TGTGCCATCCACACCAATCAAGAGACCCAGTACTTC. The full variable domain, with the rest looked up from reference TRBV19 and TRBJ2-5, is DGGITQSPKYLFRKEGQNVTLSCEQNLNHDAMYWYRQDPGQGLRLIYYSQIVNDFQKGDIAEGYSVSREKKESFPLTVTSAQKNPTAFYLCAIHTNQETQYFGPGTRLLVL.

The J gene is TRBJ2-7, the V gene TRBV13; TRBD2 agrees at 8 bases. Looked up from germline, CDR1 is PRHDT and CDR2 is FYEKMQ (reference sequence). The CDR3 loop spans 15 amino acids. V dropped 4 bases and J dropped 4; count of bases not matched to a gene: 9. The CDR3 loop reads CASSSGGLETYEQYF. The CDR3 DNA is TGTGCCAGCAGCTCGGGGGGGTTAGAGACGTACGAGCAGTACTTC.

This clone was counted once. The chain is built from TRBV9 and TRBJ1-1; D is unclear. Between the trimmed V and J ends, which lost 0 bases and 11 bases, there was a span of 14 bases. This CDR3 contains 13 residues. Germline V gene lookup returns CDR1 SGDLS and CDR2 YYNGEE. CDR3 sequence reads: CASSVGIEGVAFF. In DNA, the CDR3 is TGTGCCAGCAGCGTAGGCATCGAGGGCGTTGCTTTCTTT.

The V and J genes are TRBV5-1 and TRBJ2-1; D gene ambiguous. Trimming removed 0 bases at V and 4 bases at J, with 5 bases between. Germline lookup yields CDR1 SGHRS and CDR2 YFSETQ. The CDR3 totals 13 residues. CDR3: CASSLDTYNEQFF. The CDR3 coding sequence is TGCGCCAGCAGCTTGGACACATACAATGAGCAGTTCTTC.

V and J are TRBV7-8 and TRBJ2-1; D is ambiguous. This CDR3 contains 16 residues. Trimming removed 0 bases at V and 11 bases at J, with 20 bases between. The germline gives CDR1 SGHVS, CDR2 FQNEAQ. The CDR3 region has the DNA TGTGCCAGCAGCTTAGCCCCCGGGCATACAAGGTCCCAGCAGTTCTTC. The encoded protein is CASSLAPGHTRSQQFF.

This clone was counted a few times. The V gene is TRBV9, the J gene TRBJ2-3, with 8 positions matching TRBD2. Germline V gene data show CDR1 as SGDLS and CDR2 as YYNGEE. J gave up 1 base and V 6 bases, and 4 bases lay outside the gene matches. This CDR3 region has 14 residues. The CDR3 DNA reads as TGTGCCAGCAATCTAGCGGGCGGCACAGATACGCAGTATTTT. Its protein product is CASNLAGGTDTQYF.

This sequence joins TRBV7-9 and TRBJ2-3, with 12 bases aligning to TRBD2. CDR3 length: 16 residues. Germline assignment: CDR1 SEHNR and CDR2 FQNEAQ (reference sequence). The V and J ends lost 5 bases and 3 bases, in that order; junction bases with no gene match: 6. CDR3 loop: CASSRTSGKVTDTQYF. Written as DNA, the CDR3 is TGTGCCAGCAGCCGGACTAGCGGGAAAGTTACAGATACGCAGTATTTT.

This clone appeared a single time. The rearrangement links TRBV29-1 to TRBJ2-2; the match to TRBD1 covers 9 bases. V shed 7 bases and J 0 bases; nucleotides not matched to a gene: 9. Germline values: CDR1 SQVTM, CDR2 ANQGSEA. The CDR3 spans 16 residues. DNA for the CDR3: TGCAGCGCACGACAGGGGGTTTATGCGAACACCGGGGAGCTGTTTTTT. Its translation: CSARQGVYANTGELFF.

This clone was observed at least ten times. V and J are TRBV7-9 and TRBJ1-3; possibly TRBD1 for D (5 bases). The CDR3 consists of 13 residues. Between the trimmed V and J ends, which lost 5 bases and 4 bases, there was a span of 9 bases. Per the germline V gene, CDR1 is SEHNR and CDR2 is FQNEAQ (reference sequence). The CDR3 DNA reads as TGTGCCAGCAGCCAGGGTTCGGGAAACACCATATATTTT. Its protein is CASSQGSGNTIYF.

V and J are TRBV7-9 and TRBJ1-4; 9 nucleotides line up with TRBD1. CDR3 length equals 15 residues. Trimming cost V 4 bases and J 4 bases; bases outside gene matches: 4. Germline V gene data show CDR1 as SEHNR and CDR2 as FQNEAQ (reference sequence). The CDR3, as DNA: TGTGCCAGCAGCTCGGGACAGGGTAATAATGAAAAACTGTTTTTT. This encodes CASSSGQGNNEKLFF.

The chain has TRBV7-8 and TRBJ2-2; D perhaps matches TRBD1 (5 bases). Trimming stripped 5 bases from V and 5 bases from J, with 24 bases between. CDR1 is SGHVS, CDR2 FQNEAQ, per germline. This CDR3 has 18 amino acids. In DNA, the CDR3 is TGTGCCAGCAGCGTACACCGCATCAGGGTTACGGTGACCGGGGAGCTGTTTTTT. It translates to CASSVHRIRVTVTGELFF.

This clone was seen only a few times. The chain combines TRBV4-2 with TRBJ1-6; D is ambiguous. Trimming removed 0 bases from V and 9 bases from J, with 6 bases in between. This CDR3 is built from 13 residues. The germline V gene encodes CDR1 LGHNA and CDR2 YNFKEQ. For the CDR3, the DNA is TGTGCCAGCAGCCAAGATTGGGGTTCACCCCTCCACTTT. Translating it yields CASSQDWGSPLHF.

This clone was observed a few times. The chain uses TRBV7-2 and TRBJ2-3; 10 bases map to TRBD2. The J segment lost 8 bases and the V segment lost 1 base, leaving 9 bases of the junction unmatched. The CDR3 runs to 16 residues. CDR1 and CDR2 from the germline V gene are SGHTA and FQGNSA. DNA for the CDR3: TGTGCCAGCAGCTTAGGTCAAGCGGGGGGGACTGGTACGCAGTATTTT. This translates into CASSLGQAGGTGTQYF. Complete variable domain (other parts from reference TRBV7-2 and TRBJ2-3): GAGVSQSPSNKVTEKGKDVELRCDPISGHTALYWYRQSLGQGLEFLIYFQGNSAPDKSGLPSDRFSAERTGGSVSTLTIQRTQQEDSAVYLCASSLGQAGGTGTQYFGPGTRLTVL.

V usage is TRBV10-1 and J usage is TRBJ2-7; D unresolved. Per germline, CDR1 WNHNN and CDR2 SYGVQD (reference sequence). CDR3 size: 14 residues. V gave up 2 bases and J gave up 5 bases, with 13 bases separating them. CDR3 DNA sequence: TGCGCCAGCAGTGAGGGCAGCCCCCCCCACGAGCAGTACTTC. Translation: CASSEGSPPHEQYF.

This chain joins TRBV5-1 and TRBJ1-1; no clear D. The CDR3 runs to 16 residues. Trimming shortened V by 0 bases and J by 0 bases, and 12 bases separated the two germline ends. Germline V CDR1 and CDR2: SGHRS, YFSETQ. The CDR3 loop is CASSLDAGRVNTEAFF. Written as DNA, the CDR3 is TGCGCCAGCAGCTTGGATGCAGGACGGGTGAACACTGAAGCTTTCTTT. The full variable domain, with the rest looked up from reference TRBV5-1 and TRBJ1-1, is KAGVTQTPRYLIKTRGQQVTLSCSPISGHRSVSWYQQTPGQGLQFLFEYFSETQRNKGNFPGRFSGRQFSNSRSEMNVSTLELGDSALYLCASSLDAGRVNTEAFFGQGTRLTVV.

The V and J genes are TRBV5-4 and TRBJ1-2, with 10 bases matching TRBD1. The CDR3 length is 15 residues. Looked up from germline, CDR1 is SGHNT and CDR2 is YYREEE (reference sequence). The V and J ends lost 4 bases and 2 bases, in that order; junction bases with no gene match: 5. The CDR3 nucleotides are TGTGCCAGCAGCGTTAGACAGGGGGCGAACTATGGCTACACCTTC. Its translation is CASSVRQGANYGYTF.

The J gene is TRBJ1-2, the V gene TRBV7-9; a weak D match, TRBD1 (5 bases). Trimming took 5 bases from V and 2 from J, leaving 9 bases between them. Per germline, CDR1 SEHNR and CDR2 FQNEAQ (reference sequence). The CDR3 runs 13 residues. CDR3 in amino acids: CASSPGQNYGYTF. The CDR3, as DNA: TGTGCCAGCAGCCCAGGACAAAACTATGGCTACACCTTC.